This T cell receptor beta chain derives from a study of T-cell memory formation after mild COVID-19. Findings and caveats of the study: Among contracting clones, CD4+ were mainly CM/EM and CD8+ enriched in EMRA. A balance of CD4 and CD8 characterized clones contracting day 15 to 85, whereas later expanders leaned CD4+.

A remark on this clonotype: The antigen is undetermined.

Germline CDR1 SGHVS, CDR2 FQNEAQ. The CDR3 has 14 amino acids. V shed 5 bases and J shed 7 bases, with 14 bases lying between them. 5'RACE primed from the constant segment yielded TCR alpha and TCR beta cDNA libraries bearing sample barcodes and UMIs. Via MiXCR, TCRdb re-called the 5' RACE reads, giving one row per CDR3 protein. The sample includes 150,000 to 200,000 distinct CDR3 sequences, roughly 15% seen only once; the top ten take approximately 14%. The receptor comes from an adult woman who had mild COVID-19 (a few samples of this study predate the infection). Cell type and time point are not known. V is TRBV7-8 and J is TRBJ1-4; the D is unclear. Material: PBMCs or a T cell subset sorted from them (not recorded which). The CDR3 DNA sequence: TGTGCCAGCAGCCCTGGCCAACGGGGTGAAAAACTGTTTTTT. Translation: CASSPGQRGEKLFF.